This TCR beta chain was sequenced for a study of T-cell memory formation after mild COVID-19. General study findings and limits: From day 15 to 85, contracting clones were balanced between CD4 and CD8, whereas later expanders leaned toward CD4+.

5'RACE, which relied on constant-segment primers, yielded TCR alpha and TCR beta cDNA libraries carrying sample barcodes and UMIs. TCRdb called the 5' RACE reads again in MiXCR, with one record for every CDR3 protein. This table has under 550,000 distinct CDR3 sequences, roughly 18% appearing once. Comments on this clonotype: Antigen: not known.

Sequencing input: PBMCs or a T cell subset sorted from them (not recorded which). This TCR derives from an adult woman who had mild COVID-19 (a few samples of this study predate the infection). Cell type and time point are not known.

CDR3 nucleotides: TGTGCCAGCTCACCAGGGCGGAACAATCAGCCCCAGCATTTT. Its protein product is CASSPGRNNQPQHF. The rearrangement links TRBV18 to TRBJ1-5; no reliable D call. CDR3 length: 14 amino acids. CDR1 and CDR2 (germline): KGHSH, LQKENI. V lost 2 bases and J 3 bases, leaving 8 bases between the germline ends.